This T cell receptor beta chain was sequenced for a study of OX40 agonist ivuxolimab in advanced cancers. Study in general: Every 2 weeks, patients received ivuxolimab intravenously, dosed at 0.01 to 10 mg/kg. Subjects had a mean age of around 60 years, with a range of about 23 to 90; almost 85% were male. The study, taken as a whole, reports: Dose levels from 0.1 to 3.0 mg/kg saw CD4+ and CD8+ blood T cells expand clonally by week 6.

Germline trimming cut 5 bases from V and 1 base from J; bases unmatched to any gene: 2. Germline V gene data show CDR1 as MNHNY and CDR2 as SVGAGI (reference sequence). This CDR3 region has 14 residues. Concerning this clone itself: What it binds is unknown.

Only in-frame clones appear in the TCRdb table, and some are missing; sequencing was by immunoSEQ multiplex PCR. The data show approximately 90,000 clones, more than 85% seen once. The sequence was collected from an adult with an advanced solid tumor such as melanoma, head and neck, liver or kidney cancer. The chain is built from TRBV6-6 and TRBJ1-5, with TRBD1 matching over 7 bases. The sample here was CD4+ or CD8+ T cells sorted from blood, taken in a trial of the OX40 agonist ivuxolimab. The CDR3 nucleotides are TGTGCCAGCAGTGACAGGGCAAGCAATCAGCCCCAGCATTTT. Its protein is CASSDRASNQPQHF.